This paragraph covers one T cell receptor beta chain sequence. This record belongs to a study of blood T cell repertoires in COVID-19. Overall study: COVID-19 samples, acute and convalescent, were from the United States, Italy and Spain. Nucleic acid was either cDNA or gDNA, and it came from T cells, B-cell-depleted T cells, or PBMCs.

Original processing notes: Amplification from reference gene primers served as the basis for estimated nucleated cell counts. Clones were sequenced by immunoSEQ multiplex PCR, and TCRdb holds only the in-frame ones, with some missing. The V and J calls and clone size are taken from that table; D and trimming were inferred from the DNA. This table holds hundreds of thousands of clones, 87% found once. The sequence was obtained from a woman younger than 30 who had recovered from COVID-19. Specimen: peripheral blood.

As DNA, the CDR3 is TGTGCCAGCAGCCCGGGACTAGCGGGATCAGGCTACGAGCAGTACTTC. The encoded protein is CASSPGLAGSGYEQYF. The rearrangement uses TRBV7-2 and TRBJ2-7; 13 nucleotides align to TRBD2. The J segment lost 3 bases and the V segment lost 5 bases, leaving 7 bases of the junction unmatched. The CDR3 loop spans 16 amino acids. Germline V lookup: CDR1 SGHTA, CDR2 FQGNSA.